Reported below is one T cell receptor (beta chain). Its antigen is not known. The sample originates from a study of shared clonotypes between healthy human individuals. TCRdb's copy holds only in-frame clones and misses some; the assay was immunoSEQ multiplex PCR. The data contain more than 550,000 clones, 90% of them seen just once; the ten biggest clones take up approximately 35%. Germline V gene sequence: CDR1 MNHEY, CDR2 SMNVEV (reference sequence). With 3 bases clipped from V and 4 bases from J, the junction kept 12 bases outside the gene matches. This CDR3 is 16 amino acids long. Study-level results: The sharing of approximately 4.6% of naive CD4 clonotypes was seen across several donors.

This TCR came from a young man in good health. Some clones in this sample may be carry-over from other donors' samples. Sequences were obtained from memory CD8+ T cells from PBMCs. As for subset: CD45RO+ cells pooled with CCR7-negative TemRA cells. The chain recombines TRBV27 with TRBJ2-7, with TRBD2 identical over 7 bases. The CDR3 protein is CASSLAPLGRPYEQYF. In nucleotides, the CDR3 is TGTGCCAGCAGTTTGGCACCGCTCGGGAGGCCTTACGAGCAGTACTTC.